This T cell receptor (beta chain) originates from a study of CD8 T cells in Susac syndrome. In its sample, this clonotype was seen once. The RNA, roughly 0.45 to 1 ug, was put through reverse transcription using random hexamers. TCR beta CDR3 was amplified by immunoSEQ multiplex PCR. This amplification extended across 54 Vbeta and 13 Jbeta segments. One entry per CDR3 protein, called by TCRdb with MiXCR from the immunoSEQ multiplex PCR reads. Of about 150,000 distinct CDR3 sequences in the sample, 85% to 95% were seen once. The source is a human donor with Susac syndrome. Material for sequencing was CD4+ T cells from PBMCs.

The CDR3 nucleotides are TGTGCCAGCAGCTTAATAGAGGGCAATGAGCAGTTCTTC. Residues: CASSLIEGNEQFF. The chain employs TRBV9 and TRBJ2-1; D is perhaps TRBD2 (5 bases). V was shortened by 4 bases and J by 6 bases, with 11 bases between the two germline ends. The CDR3 sequence is 13 residues long. Germline CDR1 and CDR2: SGDLS and YYNGEE.